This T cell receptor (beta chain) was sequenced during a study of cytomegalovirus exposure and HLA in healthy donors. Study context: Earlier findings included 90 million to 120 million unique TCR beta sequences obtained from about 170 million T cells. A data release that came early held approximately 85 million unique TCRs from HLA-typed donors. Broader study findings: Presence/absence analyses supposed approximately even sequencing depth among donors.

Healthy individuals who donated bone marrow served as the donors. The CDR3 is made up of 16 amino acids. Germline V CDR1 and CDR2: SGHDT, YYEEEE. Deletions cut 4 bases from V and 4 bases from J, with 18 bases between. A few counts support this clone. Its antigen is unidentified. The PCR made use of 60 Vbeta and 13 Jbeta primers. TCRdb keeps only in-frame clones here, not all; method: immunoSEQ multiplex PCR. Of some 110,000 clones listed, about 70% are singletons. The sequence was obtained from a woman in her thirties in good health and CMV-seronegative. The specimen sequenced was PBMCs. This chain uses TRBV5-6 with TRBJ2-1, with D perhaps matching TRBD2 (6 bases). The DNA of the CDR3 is TGTGCCAGCAGCGCCATTTCGGGGAGGAGTTACAATGAGCAGTTCTTC. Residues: CASSAISGRSYNEQFF.